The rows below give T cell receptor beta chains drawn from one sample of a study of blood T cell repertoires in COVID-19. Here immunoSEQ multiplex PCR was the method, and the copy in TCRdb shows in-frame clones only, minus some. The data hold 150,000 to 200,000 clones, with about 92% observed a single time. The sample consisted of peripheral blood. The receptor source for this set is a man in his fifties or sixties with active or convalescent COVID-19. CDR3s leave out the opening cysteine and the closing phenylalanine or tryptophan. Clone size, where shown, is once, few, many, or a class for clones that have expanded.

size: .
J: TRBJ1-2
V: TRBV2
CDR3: ASSVRGTEYGYT

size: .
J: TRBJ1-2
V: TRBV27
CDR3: ASSRGTGAMDYGYT

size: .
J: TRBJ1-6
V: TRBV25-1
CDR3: ASSAYRDNSPLH

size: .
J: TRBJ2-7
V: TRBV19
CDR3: ASSIFLFYEQY

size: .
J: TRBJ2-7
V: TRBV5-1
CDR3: ASSLEGQGVGAYEQY

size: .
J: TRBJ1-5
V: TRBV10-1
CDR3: ASLVDRDAQPQH

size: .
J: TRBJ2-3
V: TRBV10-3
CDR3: AISGGASDTQY

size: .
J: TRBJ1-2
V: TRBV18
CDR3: ATRPQVGPGQTYGYT

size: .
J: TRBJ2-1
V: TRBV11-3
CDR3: ASSSSGGTKF

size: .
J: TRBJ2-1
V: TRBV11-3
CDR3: ASSLVGTGDNEQF

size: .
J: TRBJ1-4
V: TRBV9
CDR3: ASSSSGGIGEKLF

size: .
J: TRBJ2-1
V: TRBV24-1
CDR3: ATSDGGDMGRVYNEQF

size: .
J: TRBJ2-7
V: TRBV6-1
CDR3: ASSGPGTSGSHEQY

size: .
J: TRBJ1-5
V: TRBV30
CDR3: AWRRGSNQPQH

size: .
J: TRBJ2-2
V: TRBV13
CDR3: ASSLPIYAGVTGELF

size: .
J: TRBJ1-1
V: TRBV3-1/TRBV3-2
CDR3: ASSLTLGTGLNTEAF

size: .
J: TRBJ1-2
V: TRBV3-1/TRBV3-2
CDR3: ASSQDWDRVGYT

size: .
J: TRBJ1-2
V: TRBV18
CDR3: ASSPPGLDYGYT

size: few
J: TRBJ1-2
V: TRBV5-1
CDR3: ASSLAPTGSDGYT

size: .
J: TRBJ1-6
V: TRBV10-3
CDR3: AIWGQGNSPLH

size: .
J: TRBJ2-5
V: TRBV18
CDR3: ASSPGQGVETQY

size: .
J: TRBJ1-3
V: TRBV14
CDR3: ASSPTAWSGNTIY

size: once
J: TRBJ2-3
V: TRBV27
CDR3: ASSLIRGGWATDTQY

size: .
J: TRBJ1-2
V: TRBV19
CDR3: ATRQGYGYT

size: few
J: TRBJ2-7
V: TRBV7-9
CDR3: ASSSQAGLAHYEQY

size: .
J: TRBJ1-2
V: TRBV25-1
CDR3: ASSESVRGYT

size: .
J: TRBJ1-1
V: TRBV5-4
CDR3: ASSSTARDRGLRNTEAF

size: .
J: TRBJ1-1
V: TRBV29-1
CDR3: SVQGQANEAF

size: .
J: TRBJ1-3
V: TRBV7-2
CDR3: ASSPFQGYGNTIY

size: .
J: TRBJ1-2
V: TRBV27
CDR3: ASMSRASSYT

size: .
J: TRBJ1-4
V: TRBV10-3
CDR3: AISRSGLVATNEKLF